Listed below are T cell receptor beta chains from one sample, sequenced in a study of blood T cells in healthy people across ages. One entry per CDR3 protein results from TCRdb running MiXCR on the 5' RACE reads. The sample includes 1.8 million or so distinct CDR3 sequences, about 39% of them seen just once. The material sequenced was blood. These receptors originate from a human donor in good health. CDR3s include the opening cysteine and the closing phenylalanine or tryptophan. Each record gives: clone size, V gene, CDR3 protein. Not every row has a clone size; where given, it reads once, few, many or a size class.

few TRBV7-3 CASSGESSYEQYF
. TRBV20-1 CSARDMQGDQPQHF
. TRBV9 CASSVGGQGLYEQYF
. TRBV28 CASSPGQGRIAFF
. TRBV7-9 CASSLVGDVENNEQFF
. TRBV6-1 CAARQNNNYGYTF
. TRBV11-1 CASSLEGSRATYEQFF
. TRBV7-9 CASSLGSETYGYTF
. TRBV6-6 CASSYRGSSNQPQHF
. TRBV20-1 CSARSSGDEQYF
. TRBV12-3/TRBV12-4 CASSFRQGVGYGYTF
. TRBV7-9 CASSLGISGGGADNEQFF
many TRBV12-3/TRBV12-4 CASSFDSSGGVNEQFF
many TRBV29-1 CSVKLNEQFF
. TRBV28 CASGLVTGGADTQYF
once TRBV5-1 CASSASGQAYEQYF
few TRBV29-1 CSVEEAAQETQYF
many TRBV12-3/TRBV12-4 CASSRDFIDSYGYTF